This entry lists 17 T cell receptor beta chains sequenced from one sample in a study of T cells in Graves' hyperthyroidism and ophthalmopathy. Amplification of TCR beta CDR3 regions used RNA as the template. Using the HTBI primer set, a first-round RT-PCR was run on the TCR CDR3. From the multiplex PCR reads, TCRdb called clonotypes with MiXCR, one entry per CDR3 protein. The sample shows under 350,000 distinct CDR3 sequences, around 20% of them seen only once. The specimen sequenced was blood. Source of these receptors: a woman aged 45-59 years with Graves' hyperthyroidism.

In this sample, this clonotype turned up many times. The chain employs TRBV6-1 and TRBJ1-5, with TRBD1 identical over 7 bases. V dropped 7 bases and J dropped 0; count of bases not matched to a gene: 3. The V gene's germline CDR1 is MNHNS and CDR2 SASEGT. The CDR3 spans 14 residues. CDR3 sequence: CASIDRDSNQPQHF. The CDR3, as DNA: TGTGCCAGCATCGACAGGGATAGCAATCAGCCCCAGCATTTT.

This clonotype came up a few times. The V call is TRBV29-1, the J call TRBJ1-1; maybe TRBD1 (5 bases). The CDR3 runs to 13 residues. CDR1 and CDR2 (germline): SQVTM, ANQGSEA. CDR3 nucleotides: TGCAGTTTCTTCGGGACTTCAAACACTGAAGCTTTCTTT. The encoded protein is CSFFGTSNTEAFF.

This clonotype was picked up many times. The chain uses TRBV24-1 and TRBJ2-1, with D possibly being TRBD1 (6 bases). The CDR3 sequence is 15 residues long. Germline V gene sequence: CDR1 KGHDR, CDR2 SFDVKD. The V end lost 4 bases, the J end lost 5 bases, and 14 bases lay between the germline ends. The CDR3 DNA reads TGTGCCACCAGTGACTTTACAGGGTCCCACAATGAGCAGTTCTTC. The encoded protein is CATSDFTGSHNEQFF.

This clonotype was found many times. CDR3 bases: TGTGCCAGCAGGCAGGACTATTTCGAAGAGACCCAGTACTTC. Its translation is CASRQDYFEETQYF. The genes are TRBV2 and TRBJ2-5, with D perhaps matching TRBD2 (6 bases). CDR3 length equals 14 residues. Germline CDR1 and CDR2: SNHLY and FYNNEI. V was pared by 6 bases and J by 3 bases, with 14 bases between. Based on the CDR3 plus reference TRBV2 and TRBJ2-5, the full variable domain is EPEVTQTPSHQVTQMGQEVILRCVPISNHLYFYWYRQILGQKVEFLVSFYNNEISEKSEIFDDQFSVERPDGSNFTLKIRSTKLEDSAMYFCASRQDYFEETQYFGPGTRLLVL.

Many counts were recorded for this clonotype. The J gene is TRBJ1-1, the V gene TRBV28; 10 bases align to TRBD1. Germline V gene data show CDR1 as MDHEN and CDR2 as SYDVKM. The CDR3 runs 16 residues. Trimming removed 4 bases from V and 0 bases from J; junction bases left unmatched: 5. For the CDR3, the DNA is TGTGCCAGCAGTTCCGGGACAGGGGCAATGAACACTGAAGCTTTCTTT. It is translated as CASSSGTGAMNTEAFF.

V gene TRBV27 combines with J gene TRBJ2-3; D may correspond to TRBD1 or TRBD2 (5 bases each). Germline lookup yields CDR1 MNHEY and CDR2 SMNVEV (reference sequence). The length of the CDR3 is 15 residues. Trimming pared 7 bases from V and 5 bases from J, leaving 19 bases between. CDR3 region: CASNPLRDLGDTQYF. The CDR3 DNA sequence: TGTGCCAGCAATCCCCTCCGGGACCTCGGAGATACGCAGTATTTT.

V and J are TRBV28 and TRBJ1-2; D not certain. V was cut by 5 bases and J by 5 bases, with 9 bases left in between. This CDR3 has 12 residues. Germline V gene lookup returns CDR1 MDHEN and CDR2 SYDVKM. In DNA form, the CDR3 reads TGTGCCAGCAGTCGAGGGATTTATGGCTACACCTTC. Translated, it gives CASSRGIYGYTF.

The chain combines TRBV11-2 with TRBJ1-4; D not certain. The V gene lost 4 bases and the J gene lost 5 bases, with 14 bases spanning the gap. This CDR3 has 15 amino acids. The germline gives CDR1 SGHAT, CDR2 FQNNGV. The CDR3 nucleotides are TGTGCCAGCAGCTCAGCGGCCCATGGGAATGAAAAACTGTTTTTT. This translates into CASSSAAHGNEKLFF.

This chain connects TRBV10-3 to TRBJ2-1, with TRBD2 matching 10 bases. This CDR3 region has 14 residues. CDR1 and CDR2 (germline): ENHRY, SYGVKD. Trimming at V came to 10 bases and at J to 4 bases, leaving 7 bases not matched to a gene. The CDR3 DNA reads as TGTGCCACCCAACCACTAGCGGGGTACAATGAGCAGTTCTTC. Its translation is CATQPLAGYNEQFF.

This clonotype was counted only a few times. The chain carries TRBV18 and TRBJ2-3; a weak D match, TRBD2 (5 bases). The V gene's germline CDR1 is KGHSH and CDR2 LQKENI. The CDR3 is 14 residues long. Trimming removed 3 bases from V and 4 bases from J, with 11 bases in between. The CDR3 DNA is TGTGCCAGCTCACCGCAGAGGGATGCAGATACGCAGTATTTT. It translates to CASSPQRDADTQYF.

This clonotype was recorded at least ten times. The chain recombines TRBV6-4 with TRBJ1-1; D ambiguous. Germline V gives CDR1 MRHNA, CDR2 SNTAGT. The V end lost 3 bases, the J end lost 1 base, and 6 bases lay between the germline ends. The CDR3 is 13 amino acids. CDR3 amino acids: CASSDRQNTEAFF. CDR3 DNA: TGTGCCAGCAGTGATCGACAGAACACTGAAGCTTTCTTT.

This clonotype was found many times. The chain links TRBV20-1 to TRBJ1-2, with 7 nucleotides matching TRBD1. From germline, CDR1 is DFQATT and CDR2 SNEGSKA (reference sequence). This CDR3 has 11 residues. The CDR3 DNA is TGCACCGGAAAAGGGGGCATTGGCTACACCTTC. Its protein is CTGKGGIGYTF.

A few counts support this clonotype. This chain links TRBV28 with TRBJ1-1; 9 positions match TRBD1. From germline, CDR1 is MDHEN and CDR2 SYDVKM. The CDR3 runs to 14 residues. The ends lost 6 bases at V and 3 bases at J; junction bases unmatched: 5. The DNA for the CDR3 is TGTGCCAGCAGAAATGACAGGGGGGACACTGAAGCTTTCTTT. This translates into CASRNDRGDTEAFF.

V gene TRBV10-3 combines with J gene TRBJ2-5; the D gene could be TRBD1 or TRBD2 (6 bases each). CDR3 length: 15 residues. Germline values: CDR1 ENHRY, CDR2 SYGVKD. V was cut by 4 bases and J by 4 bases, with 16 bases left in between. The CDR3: CAISANKGGGETQYF. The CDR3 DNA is TGTGCCATCAGTGCCAACAAGGGGGGCGGAGAGACCCAGTACTTC.

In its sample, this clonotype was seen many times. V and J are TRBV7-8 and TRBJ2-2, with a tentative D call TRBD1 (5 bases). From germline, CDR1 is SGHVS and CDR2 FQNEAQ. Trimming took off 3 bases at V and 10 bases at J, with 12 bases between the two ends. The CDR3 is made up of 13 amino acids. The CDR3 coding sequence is TGTGCCAGCAGCTTTTTGGGGCTTGAGGAGCTGTTTTTT. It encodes CASSFLGLEELFF. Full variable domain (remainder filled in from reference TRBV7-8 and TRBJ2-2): GAGVSQSPRYKVAKRGQDVALRCDPISGHVSLFWYQQALGQGPEFLTYFQNEAQLDKSGLPSDRFFAERPEGSVSTLKIQRTQQEDSAVYLCASSFLGLEELFFGEGSRLTVL.

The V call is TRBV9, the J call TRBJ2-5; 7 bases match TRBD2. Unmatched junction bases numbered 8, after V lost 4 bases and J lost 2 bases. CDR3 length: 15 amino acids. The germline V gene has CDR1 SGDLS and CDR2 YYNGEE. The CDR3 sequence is CASSPFGGGQETQYF. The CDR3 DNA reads TGTGCCAGCAGCCCGTTCGGCGGGGGACAAGAGACCCAGTACTTC.

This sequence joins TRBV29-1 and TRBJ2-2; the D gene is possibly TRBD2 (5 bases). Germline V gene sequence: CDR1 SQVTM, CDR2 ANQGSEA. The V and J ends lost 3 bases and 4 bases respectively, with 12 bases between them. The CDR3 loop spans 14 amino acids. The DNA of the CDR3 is TGCAGCGTTGATACGGGGTTAGGCACCGGGGAGCTGTTTTTT. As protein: CSVDTGLGTGELFF.